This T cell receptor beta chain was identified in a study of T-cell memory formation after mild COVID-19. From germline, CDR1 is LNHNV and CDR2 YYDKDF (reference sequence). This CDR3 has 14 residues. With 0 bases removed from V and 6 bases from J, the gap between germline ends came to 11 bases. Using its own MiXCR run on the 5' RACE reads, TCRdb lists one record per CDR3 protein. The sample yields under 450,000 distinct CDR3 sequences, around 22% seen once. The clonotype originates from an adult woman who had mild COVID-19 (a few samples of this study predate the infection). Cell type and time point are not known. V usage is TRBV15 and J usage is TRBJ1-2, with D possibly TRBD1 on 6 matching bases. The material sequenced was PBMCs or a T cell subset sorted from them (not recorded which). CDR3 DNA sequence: TGTGCCACCAGCAGAGAAAGCCAGGGGAATGGCTACACCTTC. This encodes CATSRESQGNGYTF. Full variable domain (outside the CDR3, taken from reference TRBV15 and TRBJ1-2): DAMVIQNPRYQVTQFGKPVTLSCSQTLNHNVMYWYQQKSSQAPKLLFHYYDKDFNNEADTPDNFQSRRPNTSFCFLDIRSPGLGDTAMYLCATSRESQGNGYTFGSGTRLTVV.